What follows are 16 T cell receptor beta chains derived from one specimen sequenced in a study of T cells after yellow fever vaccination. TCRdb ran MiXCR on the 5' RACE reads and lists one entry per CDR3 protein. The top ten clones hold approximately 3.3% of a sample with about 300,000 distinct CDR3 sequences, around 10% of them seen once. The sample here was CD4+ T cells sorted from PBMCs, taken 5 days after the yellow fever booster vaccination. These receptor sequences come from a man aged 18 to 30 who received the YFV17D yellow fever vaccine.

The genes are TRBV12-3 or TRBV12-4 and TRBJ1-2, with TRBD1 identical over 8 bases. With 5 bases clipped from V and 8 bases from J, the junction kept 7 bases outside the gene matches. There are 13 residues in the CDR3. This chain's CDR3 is CASSRQGPQGYTF. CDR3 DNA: TGTGCCAGCAGTCGACAGGGGCCGCAGGGCTACACCTTC.

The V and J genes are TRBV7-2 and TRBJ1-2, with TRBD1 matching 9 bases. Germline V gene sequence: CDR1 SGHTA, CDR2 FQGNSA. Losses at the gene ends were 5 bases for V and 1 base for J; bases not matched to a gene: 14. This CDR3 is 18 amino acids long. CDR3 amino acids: CASSRPRTGDLDNYGYTF. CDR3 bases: TGTGCCAGCAGCCGACCGAGGACAGGGGACCTAGATAACTATGGCTACACCTTC.

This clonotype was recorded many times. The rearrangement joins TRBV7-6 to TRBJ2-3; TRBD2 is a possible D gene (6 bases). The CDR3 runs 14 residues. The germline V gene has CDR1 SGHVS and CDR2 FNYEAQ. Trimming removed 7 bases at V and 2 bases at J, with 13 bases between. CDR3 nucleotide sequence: TGTGCCAGCAACATCGGAGGGATCACAGATACGCAGTATTTT. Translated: CASNIGGITDTQYF.

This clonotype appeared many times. The CDR3 loop reads CATTRGGNTGELFF. The CDR3 DNA is TGTGCCACGACGAGGGGGGGCAACACCGGGGAGCTGTTTTTT. The rearrangement uses TRBV9 and TRBJ2-2; D perhaps matches TRBD2 (7 bases). Per germline, CDR1 SGDLS and CDR2 YYNGEE. The CDR3 consists of 14 residues. Trimming cost V 9 bases and J 2 bases, with 14 bases left between them.

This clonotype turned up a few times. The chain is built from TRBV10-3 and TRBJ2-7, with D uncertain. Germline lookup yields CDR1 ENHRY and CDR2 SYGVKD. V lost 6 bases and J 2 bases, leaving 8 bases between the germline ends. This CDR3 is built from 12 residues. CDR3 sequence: CAISLDPYEQYF. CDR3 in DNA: TGTGCCATCAGCTTGGACCCCTACGAGCAGTACTTC.

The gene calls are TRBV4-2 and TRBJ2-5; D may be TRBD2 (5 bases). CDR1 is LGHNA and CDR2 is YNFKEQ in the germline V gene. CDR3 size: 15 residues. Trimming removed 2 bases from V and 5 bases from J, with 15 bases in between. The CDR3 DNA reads TGTGCCAGCAGCCAACTGTTGGTAGCGTGGGAGACCCAGTACTTC. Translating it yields CASSQLLVAWETQYF.

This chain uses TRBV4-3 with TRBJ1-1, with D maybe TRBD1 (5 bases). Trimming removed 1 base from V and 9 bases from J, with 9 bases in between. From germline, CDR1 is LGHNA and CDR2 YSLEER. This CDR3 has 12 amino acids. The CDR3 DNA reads TGCGCCAGCAGCCAAGGGTCAGGGCAAGCTTTCTTT. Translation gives CASSQGSGQAFF.

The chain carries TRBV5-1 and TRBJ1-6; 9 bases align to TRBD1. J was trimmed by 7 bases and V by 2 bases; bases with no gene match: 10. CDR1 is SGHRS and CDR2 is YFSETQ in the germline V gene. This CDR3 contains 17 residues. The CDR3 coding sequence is TGCGCCAGCAGCTTTGGTAGATCGGGACAGGGAAATTCACCCCTCCACTTT. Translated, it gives CASSFGRSGQGNSPLHF.

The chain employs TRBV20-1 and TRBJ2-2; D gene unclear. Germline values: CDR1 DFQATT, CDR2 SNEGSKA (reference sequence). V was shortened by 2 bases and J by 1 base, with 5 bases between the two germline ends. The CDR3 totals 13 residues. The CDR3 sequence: CSARNLNTGELFF. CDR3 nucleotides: TGCAGTGCTAGAAACCTGAACACCGGGGAGCTGTTTTTT.

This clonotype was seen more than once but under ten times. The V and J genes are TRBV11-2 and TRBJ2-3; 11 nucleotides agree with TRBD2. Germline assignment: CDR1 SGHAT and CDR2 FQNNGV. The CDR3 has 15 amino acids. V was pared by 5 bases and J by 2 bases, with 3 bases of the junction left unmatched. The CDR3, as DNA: TGTGCCAGCAGCCTGACTAGCGGGGTCACAGATACGCAGTATTTT. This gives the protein CASSLTSGVTDTQYF. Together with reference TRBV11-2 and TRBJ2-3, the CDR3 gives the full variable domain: EAGVAQSPRYKIIEKRQSVAFWCNPISGHATLYWYQQILGQGPKLLIQFQNNGVVDDSQLPKDRFSAERLKGVDSTLKIQPAKLEDSAVYLCASSLTSGVTDTQYFGPGTRLTVL.

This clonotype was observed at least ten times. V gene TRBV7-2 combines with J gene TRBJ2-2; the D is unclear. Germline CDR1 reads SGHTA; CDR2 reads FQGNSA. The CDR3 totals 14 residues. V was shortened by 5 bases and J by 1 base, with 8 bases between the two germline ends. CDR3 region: CASSLQMNTGELFF. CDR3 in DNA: TGTGCCAGCAGCCTTCAGATGAACACCGGGGAGCTGTTTTTT.

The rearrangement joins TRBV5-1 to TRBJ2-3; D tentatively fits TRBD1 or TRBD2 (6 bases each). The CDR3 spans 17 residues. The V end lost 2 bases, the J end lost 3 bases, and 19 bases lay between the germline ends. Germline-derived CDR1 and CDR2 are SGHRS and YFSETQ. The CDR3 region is CASSFSTHGGDTDTQYF. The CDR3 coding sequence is TGCGCCAGCAGCTTTAGTACCCACGGGGGCGATACAGATACGCAGTATTTT.

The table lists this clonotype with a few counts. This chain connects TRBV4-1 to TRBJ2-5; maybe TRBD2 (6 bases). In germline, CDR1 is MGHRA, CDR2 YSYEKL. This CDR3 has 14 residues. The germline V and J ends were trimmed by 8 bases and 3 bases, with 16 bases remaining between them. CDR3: CASPTYTGEETQYF. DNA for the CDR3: TGCGCCAGCCCAACTTACACGGGGGAAGAGACCCAGTACTTC.

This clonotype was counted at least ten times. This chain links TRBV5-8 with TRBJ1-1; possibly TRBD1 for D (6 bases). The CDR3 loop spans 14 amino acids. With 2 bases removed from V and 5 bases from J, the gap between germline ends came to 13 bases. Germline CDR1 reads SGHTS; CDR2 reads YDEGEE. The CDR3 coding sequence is TGTGCCAGCAGCTTCGGGCAGGGGAGGACTGAAGCTTTCTTT. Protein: CASSFGQGRTEAFF.

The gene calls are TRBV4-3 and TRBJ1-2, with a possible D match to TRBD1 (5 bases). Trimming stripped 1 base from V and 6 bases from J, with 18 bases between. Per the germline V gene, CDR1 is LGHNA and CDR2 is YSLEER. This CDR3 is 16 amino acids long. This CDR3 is CASSQAHAGGVDGYTF. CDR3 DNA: TGCGCCAGCAGCCAAGCTCATGCGGGGGGGGTCGATGGCTACACCTTC.

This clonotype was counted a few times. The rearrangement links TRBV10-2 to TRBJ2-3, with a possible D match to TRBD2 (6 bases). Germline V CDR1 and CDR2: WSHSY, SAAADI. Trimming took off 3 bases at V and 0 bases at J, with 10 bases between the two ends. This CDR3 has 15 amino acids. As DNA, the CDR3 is TGCGCCAGCAGTGATGCCGGGACTAGCACAGATACGCAGTATTTT. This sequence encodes CASSDAGTSTDTQYF.